This is a list of T cell receptor beta chains from one sample in a study of metastatic and nonmetastatic thyroid tumors. TCRdb reprocessed the PCR reads using MiXCR. This sample has 30,000 or so clones, with 7% to 9% found just once. The sample consisted of blood. These receptor sequences come from a female donor with papillary thyroid cancer or a benign thyroid nodule (not recorded which). Some clones in this sample may be carry-over from other donors' samples. CDR3s include the opening cysteine and the closing phenylalanine or tryptophan. A D gene is named only where the DNA matches it firmly. The size field is filled for only some rows; it gives once, few, many or a size class.

clone_size	d_call	v_call	j_call	cdr3_aa	cdr3_nt
many	TRBD1	TRBV27	TRBJ2-2	CASNRQGAAGELFF	TGTGCCAGCAACAGACAGGGGGCCGCCGGGGAGCTGTTTTTT
many	TRBD1	TRBV2	TRBJ1-5	CASHGTVNQPQHF	TGTGCCAGCCACGGGACAGTCAATCAGCCCCAGCATTTT
many	NA	TRBV6-2/TRBV6-3	TRBJ2-2	CASSYERVSAGELFF	TGTGCCAGCAGTTACGAGAGGGTTAGTGCCGGGGAGCTGTTTTTT
many	NA	TRBV6-1	TRBJ2-7	CASTDSISYEQYF	TGTGCCAGCACGGACAGCATCTCCTACGAGCAGTACTTC
many	NA	TRBV20-1	TRBJ2-1	CSARVGGSYNEQFF	TGCAGTGCTAGAGTAGGGGGTTCCTACAATGAGCAGTTCTTC
many	TRBD2	TRBV6-1	TRBJ2-1	CASSRLAGFEQFF	TGTGCCAGCTCCCGACTAGCGGGATTTGAGCAGTTCTTC
many	TRBD1	TRBV5-5	TRBJ1-1	CASSATGQGNTEAFF	TGTGCCAGCAGCGCCACGGGACAGGGGAACACTGAAGCTTTCTTT
many	NA	TRBV6-1	TRBJ2-3	CASSERSSTDTQYF	TGTGCCAGCAGTGAGAGGTCTAGCACAGATACGCAGTATTTT
many	TRBD1	TRBV20-1	TRBJ2-1	CSGKKQGAEQFF	TGCAGTGGTAAAAAACAGGGGGCCGAGCAGTTCTTC
many	NA	TRBV7-9	TRBJ2-3	CASSSGAGETDTQYF	TGTGCCAGCAGCTCAGGGGCGGGGGAAACAGATACGCAGTATTTT
many	NA	TRBV16	TRBJ2-3	CASSQSWITDTQYF	TGTGCCAGCAGCCAATCTTGGATCACAGATACGCAGTATTTT
many	TRBD2	TRBV20-1	TRBJ2-1	CSARAGTSGSFNEQFF	TGCAGTGCTAGAGCCGGGACTAGCGGGAGTTTCAATGAGCAGTTCTTC
NA	NA	TRBV5-1	TRBJ1-1	CASSLEQSARAEAFF	TGCGCCAGCAGCTTGGAACAGTCCGCTCGGGCTGAGGCTTTCTTT
many	NA	TRBV4-3	TRBJ1-1	CASSYGGGGATEAFF	TGCGCCAGCAGTTACGGCGGAGGTGGGGCCACTGAAGCTTTCTTT
many	TRBD1	TRBV11-2	TRBJ1-1	CASSAGTGRMNTEAFF	TGTGCCAGCAGTGCCGGGACAGGGCGCATGAACACTGAAGCTTTCTTT
few	NA	TRBV2	TRBJ2-7	CASSIPAVVWEQYF	TGTGCCAGCAGCATCCCCGCGGTCGTGTGGGAGCAGTACTTC
few	NA	TRBV6-1	TRBJ2-3	CASSLELGADTQYF	TGTGCCAGCAGTCTTGAACTAGGCGCAGATACGCAGTATTTT
many	NA	TRBV11-1	TRBJ2-5	CASSLRTVEEETQYF	TGTGCCAGCAGCCTACGGACAGTAGAAGAAGAGACCCAGTACTTC
medium-sized	TRBD1	TRBV7-3	TRBJ2-1	CASSNRDRDSPGNEQFF	TGTGCCAGCAGCAACCGGGACAGGGACTCCCCAGGGAATGAGCAGTTCTTC
many	TRBD1	TRBV29-1	TRBJ2-3	CSVEGQGTDTQYF	TGCAGCGTTGAGGGACAGGGAACAGATACGCAGTATTTT
many	TRBD2	TRBV15	TRBJ2-1	CATSRVLAASYNEQFF	TGTGCCACCAGCAGAGTTCTAGCGGCTTCCTACAATGAGCAGTTCTTC
many	TRBD1	TRBV12-3/TRBV12-4	TRBJ2-1	CASGGTGSDNEQFF	TGTGCCAGCGGGGGGACAGGTTCGGACAATGAGCAGTTCTTC
many	TRBD2	TRBV12-3/TRBV12-4	TRBJ2-3	CASRTSGVAYTQYF	TGTGCCAGCAGGACTAGCGGGGTTGCGTATACGCAGTATTTT
NA	NA	TRBV19	TRBJ2-6	CASSDRLFSVANVLTF	TGTGCCAGTAGTGACCGCTTGTTCTCTGTTGCCAACGTCCTGACTTTC
many	NA	TRBV20-1	TRBJ2-7	CSARAWGAGSYEQYF	TGCAGTGCTAGAGCCTGGGGGGCTGGCTCCTACGAGCAGTACTTC
many	NA	TRBV7-2	TRBJ2-5	CASSRTSETQYF	TGTGCCAGCAGCCGGACATCGGAGACCCAGTACTTC
many	TRBD1	TRBV6-1	TRBJ2-7	CASTKGQGNYEQYF	TGTGCCAGCACCAAAGGACAGGGTAACTACGAGCAGTACTTC
many	NA	TRBV5-8	TRBJ2-1	CASSVGTGSYNEQFF	TGTGCCAGCAGCGTCGGGACGGGGTCCTACAATGAGCAGTTCTTC
many	TRBD1	TRBV20-1	TRBJ1-1	CSATTGTGGAEAFF	TGCAGTGCTACGACCGGGACAGGGGGTGCTGAAGCTTTCTTT
many	NA	TRBV29-1	TRBJ1-1	CSAAQGTGTEAFF	TGCAGCGCCGCCCAGGGTACGGGCACTGAAGCTTTCTTT
many	TRBD2	TRBV5-1	TRBJ2-2	CASSLNGRAGTGELFF	TGCGCCAGCAGCTTGAACGGGAGGGCCGGCACCGGGGAGCTGTTTTTT
many	NA	TRBV20-1	TRBJ1-2	CSAPGSNYGYTF	TGCAGTGCCCCGGGATCCAACTATGGCTACACCTTC
many	NA	TRBV6-5	TRBJ1-5	CASSYSRNQPQHF	TGTGCCAGCAGTTACTCGCGGAATCAGCCCCAGCATTTT
many	TRBD2	TRBV2	TRBJ2-2	CAIPTSGVNTGELFF	TGTGCCATTCCAACTAGCGGGGTTAACACCGGGGAGCTGTTTTTT
many	NA	TRBV7-2	TRBJ2-3	CASGGRWETDTQYF	TGTGCCAGCGGGGGACGGTGGGAGACAGATACGCAGTATTTT
NA	NA	TRBV30	TRBJ2-7	CAWSVGRYEQYF	TGTGCCTGGAGTGTAGGTCGGTACGAGCAGTACTTC
many	TRBD2	TRBV19	TRBJ2-7	CASSIRELAGGSSSYEQYF	TGTGCCAGTAGTATACGAGAACTAGCGGGAGGATCGAGCTCCTACGAGCAGTACTTC
many	TRBD2	TRBV4-1	TRBJ2-7	CASSQGQGLASNYEQYF	TGCGCCAGCAGCCAAGGACAGGGACTAGCGAGTAACTACGAGCAGTACTTC
many	NA	TRBV6-1	TRBJ2-2	CASSALPLVNGELFF	TGTGCCAGCAGTGCCTTACCCTTAGTGAACGGGGAGCTGTTTTTT
many	NA	TRBV5-1	TRBJ1-1	CASSSPIGGNTEAFF	TGCGCCAGCAGCTCGCCTATCGGGGGGAACACTGAAGCTTTCTTT
many	NA	TRBV7-2	TRBJ1-6	CASSLGGPGNSPLHF	TGTGCCAGCAGCTTAGGGGGGCCGGGTAATTCACCCCTCCACTTT
many	NA	TRBV19	TRBJ2-3	CASSTFMDSNTDTQYF	TGTGCCAGTAGTACCTTTATGGACAGCAACACAGATACGCAGTATTTT
once	NA	TRBV7-9	TRBJ2-5	CASILGGTAKETQYF	TGTGCCAGCATCTTAGGCGGGACAGCAAAAGAGACCCAGTACTTC
NA	TRBD2	TRBV29-1	TRBJ2-1	CSVGFLLAGGLSFYNEQFF	TGCAGCGTTGGGTTTCTTCTAGCGGGGGGGCTTAGCTTCTACAATGAGCAGTTCTTC
many	NA	TRBV14	TRBJ2-7	CASSQPRGHEQYF	TGTGCCAGCAGCCAGCCCAGGGGCCACGAGCAGTACTTC
many	TRBD1	TRBV6-2/TRBV6-3	TRBJ2-7	CASSYSILVSTGEDEQYF	TGTGCCAGCAGTTACTCGATCTTGGTGTCGACAGGGGAGGACGAGCAGTACTTC
many	TRBD2	TRBV5-1	TRBJ2-1	CASSLGLAGGNEQFF	TGCGCCAGCAGCTTGGGACTAGCGGGAGGGAATGAGCAGTTCTTC
many	TRBD1	TRBV4-3	TRBJ2-7	CASSQGTGGAYEQYF	TGCGCCAGCAGCCAAGGAACAGGGGGTGCCTACGAGCAGTACTTC
many	TRBD1	TRBV20-1	TRBJ1-3	CSARAGGVGNTIYF	TGCAGTGCTAGGGCAGGGGGCGTTGGAAACACCATATATTTT
many	NA	TRBV19	TRBJ1-1	CASSKLSRDGEAFF	TGTGCCAGTAGTAAGTTGTCCCGGGACGGTGAAGCTTTCTTT
few	NA	TRBV6-1	TRBJ2-5	CASSEHGSLYEHYF	TGTGCCAGCAGTGAGCATGGGTCTCTCTACGAGCATTACTTC
many	NA	TRBV29-1	TRBJ2-2	CSAEDGGQLFF	TGCAGCGCCGAGGATGGGGGGCAGCTGTTTTTT
many	TRBD1	TRBV3-1	TRBJ2-1	CASSQGDRGHYNEQFF	TGTGCCAGCAGCCAAGGGGACAGGGGACACTACAATGAGCAGTTCTTC
many	NA	TRBV19	TRBJ2-6	CASSADGSSGANVLTF	TGTGCCAGTAGTGCCGACGGGAGCTCTGGGGCCAACGTCCTGACTTTC
many	NA	TRBV30	TRBJ1-1	CAWSGQMNTEAFF	TGTGCCTGGAGCGGACAAATGAACACTGAAGCTTTCTTT
many	NA	TRBV30	TRBJ2-7	CAWSVRLVNEQYF	TGTGCCTGGAGTGTACGGCTTGTAAACGAGCAGTACTTC
many	NA	TRBV12-3/TRBV12-4	TRBJ2-7	CASSQRRDYEQYF	TGTGCCAGCAGTCAGCGACGAGACTACGAGCAGTACTTC
many	TRBD1	TRBV7-3	TRBJ2-3	CASSLGFGTATTDTQYF	TGTGCCAGCAGCTTAGGGTTCGGGACAGCGACCACAGATACGCAGTATTTT
many	NA	TRBV18	TRBJ1-6	CASSQSYNSPLHF	TGTGCCAGCTCTCAGAGCTATAATTCACCCCTCCACTTT
many	NA	TRBV20-1	TRBJ1-1	CSARDLGLHTEAFF	TGCAGTGCTAGAGATTTGGGCTTGCACACTGAAGCTTTCTTT